The 2 T cell receptor beta chains below were found in one sample sequenced in a study of T cell responses to AZD1222 COVID-19 vaccine. Only in-frame clones appear in the TCRdb table, and some are missing; sequencing was by immunoSEQ multiplex PCR. The sample yields tens of thousands of clones, roughly 87% seen once. The specimen was peripheral blood, collected on day 0 of AZD1222 vaccination. These receptors all stem from an adult in good health.

The chain has TRBV7-8 and TRBJ1-2; 12 bases match TRBD1. The CDR3 is 14 amino acids. V lost 4 bases, J lost 8 bases, and 5 bases stayed unmatched. CDR1 and CDR2 from the germline V gene are SGHVS and FQNEAQ. The CDR3, as DNA: TGTGCCAGCAGCTCCGGGACAGGGGGCTGGGGCTACACCTTC. This gives the protein CASSSGTGGWGYTF.

V gene TRBV30 combines with J gene TRBJ2-1; 9 bases are shared with TRBD2. The germline V gene encodes CDR1 GTSNPN and CDR2 SVGIG (reference sequence). This CDR3 comprises 15 residues. With 4 bases clipped from V and 1 base from J, the junction kept 5 bases outside the gene matches. In DNA, the CDR3 is TGTGCCTGGACCTCCCTAGCGGGGTCCTACAATGAGCAGTTCTTC. Its protein is CAWTSLAGSYNEQFF. Full variable domain (remainder filled in from reference TRBV30 and TRBJ2-1): SQTIHQWPATLVQPVGSPLSLECTVEGTSNPNLYWYRQAAGRGLQLLFYSVGIGQISSEVPQNLSASRPQDRQFILSSKKLLLSDSGFYLCAWTSLAGSYNEQFFGPGTRLTVL.